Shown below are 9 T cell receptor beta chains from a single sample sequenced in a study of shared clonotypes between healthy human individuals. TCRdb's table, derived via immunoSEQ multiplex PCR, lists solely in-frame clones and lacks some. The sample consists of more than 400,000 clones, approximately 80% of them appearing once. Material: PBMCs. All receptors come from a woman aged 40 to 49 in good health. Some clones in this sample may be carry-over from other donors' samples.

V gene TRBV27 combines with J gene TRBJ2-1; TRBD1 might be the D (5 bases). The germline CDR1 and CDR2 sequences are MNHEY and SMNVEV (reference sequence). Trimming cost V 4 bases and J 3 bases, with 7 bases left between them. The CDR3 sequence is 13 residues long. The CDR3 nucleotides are TGTGCCAGCAGTTCCCAGGGCTACAATGAGCAGTTCTTC. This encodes CASSSQGYNEQFF.

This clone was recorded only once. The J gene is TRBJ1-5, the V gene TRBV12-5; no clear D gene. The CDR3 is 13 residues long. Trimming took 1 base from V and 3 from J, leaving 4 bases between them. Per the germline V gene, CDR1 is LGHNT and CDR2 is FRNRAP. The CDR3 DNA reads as TGTGCTAGTGGTTTGGGTAACAATCAGCCCCAGCATTTT. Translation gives CASGLGNNQPQHF.

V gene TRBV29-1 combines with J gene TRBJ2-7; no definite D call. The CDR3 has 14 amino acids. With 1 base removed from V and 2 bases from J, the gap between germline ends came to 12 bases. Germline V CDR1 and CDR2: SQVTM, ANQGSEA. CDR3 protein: CSVEVTRHPYEQYF. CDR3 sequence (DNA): TGCAGCGTTGAAGTGACACGGCACCCCTACGAGCAGTACTTC.

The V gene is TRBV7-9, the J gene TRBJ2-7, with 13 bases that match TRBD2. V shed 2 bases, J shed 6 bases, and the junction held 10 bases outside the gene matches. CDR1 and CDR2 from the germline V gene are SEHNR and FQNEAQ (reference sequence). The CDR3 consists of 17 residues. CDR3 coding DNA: TGTGCCAGCAGCTTAATGGGCGGACTAGCGGGAGCCGGCGAGCAGTACTTC. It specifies CASSLMGGLAGAGEQYF.

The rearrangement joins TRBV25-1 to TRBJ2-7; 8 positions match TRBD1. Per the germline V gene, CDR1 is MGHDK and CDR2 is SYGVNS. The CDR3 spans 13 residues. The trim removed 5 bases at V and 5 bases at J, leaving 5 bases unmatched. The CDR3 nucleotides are TGTGCCAGCAGTCAACAGGGGGTGGACGAGCAGTACTTC. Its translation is CASSQQGVDEQYF.

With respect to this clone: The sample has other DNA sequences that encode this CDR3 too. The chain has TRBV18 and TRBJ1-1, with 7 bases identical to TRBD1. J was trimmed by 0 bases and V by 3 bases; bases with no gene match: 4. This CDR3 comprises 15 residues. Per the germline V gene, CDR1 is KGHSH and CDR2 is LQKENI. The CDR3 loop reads CASSPRTGMNTEAFF. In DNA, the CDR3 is TGTGCCAGCTCACCCCGGACAGGTATGAACACTGAAGCTTTCTTT.

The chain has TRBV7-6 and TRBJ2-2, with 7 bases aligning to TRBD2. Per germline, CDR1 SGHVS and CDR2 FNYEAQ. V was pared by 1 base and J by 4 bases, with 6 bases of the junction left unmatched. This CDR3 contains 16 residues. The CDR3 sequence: CASSLVAGVRTGELFF. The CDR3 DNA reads TGTGCCAGCAGCTTAGTTGCGGGAGTGCGCACCGGGGAGCTGTTTTTT.

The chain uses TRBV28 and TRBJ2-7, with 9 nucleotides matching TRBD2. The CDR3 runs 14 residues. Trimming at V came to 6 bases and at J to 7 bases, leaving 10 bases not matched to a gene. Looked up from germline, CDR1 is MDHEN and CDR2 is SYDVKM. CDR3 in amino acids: CASRDPGLAREQYF. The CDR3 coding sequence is TGTGCCAGCAGAGACCCGGGACTAGCTCGTGAGCAGTACTTC.

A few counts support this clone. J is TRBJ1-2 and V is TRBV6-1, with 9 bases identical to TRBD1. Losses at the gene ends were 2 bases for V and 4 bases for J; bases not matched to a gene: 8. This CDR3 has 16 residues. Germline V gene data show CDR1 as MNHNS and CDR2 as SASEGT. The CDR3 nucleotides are TGTGCCAGCAGTGAATCGGTGGACAGGGGATTCTATGGCTACACCTTC. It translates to CASSESVDRGFYGYTF.